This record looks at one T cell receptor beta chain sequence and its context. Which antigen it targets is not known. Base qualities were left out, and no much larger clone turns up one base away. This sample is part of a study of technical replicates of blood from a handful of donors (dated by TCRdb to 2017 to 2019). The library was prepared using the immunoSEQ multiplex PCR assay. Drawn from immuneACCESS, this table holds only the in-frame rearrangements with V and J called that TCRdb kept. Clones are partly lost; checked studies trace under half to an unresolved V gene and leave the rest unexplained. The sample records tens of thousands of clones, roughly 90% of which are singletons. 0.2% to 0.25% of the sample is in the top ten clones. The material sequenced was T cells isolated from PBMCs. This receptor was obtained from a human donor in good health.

The DNA reads TGCGCCAGCAGCCAAGACTTGTCGAGCTCCTACGAGCAGTACTTC. It translates to CASSQDLSSSYEQYF. The V and J segments used are TRBV5-1 and TRBJ2-7; a confident D gene designation cannot be given. From its cysteine to its phenylalanine, the CDR3 spans 15 amino acids. Only CDR3 DNA remains: 45 bases, in frame from the first base. V loses 4 bases, J loses 0 bases, and the germline ends lie 14 bases apart. Taken from the germline V gene, the CDR1 and CDR2 loops are SGHRS and YFSETQ.